A single sample is the source of the 10 T cell receptor beta chains below, sequenced in a study of beta chain features in type 1 diabetes. Every isolated RNA sample was fully reverse transcribed, so sequencing captured expressed TCRB transcripts. Libraries were prepared by immunoSEQ multiplex PCR; TCRdb keeps only in-frame clonotypes and omits some of them. The table has 220,000 or so clones, around 68% seen once; the top ten hold around 0.05%. The sequencing sample was made of naive CD4+ T cells from blood. The receptors shown here come from a man aged 30 to 45 in good health.

This clone was counted a few times. The rearrangement joins TRBV25-1 to TRBJ1-2; D call uncertain. The CDR3 has 13 residues. Germline V gives CDR1 MGHDK, CDR2 SYGVNS. V lost 6 bases to trimming and J lost 4 bases, with 12 bases between them. The CDR3 spells CASSGKVGYGYTF. CDR3 nucleotide sequence: TGTGCCAGCAGCGGAAAGGTGGGCTATGGCTACACCTTC.

A word on this clone: The same CDR3 can be traced to other DNA sequences in this sample. V is TRBV25-1 and J is TRBJ2-5; D is uncertain. Germline V gives CDR1 MGHDK, CDR2 SYGVNS. V lost 4 bases, J lost 5 bases, and 5 bases lay in between. The CDR3 is 11 residues long. The CDR3 DNA reads TGTGCCAGCAGTGGGGGTGAGACCCAGTACTTC. Protein sequence: CASSGGETQYF. Combining the CDR3 with reference TRBV25-1 and TRBJ2-5 gives the whole variable domain EADIYQTPRYLVIGTGKKITLECSQTMGHDKMYWYQQDPGMELHLIHYSYGVNSTEKGDLSSESTVSRIRTEHFPLTLESARPSHTSQYLCASSGGETQYFGPGTRLLVL.

This clone was detected only a few times. The rearrangement joins TRBV7-2 to TRBJ2-7, with 10 bases identical to TRBD2. Per the germline V gene, CDR1 is SGHTA and CDR2 is FQGNSA. This CDR3 contains 15 residues. The trim removed 4 bases at V and 4 bases at J, leaving 7 bases unmatched. Here the CDR3 reads CASSSTSGTPYEQYF. The CDR3 DNA follows: TGTGCCAGCAGCTCTACTAGCGGGACTCCTTACGAGCAGTACTTC.

This clone has only one observation. Other nucleotide sequences in the sample specify the same CDR3. This sequence joins TRBV5-1 and TRBJ2-2; unclear D gene. Per the germline V gene, CDR1 is SGHRS and CDR2 is YFSETQ. Trimming removed 2 bases at V and 2 bases at J, with 1 base between. This CDR3 comprises 12 residues. The CDR3 sequence: CASSLNTGELFF. DNA of the CDR3: TGCGCCAGCAGCTTAAACACCGGGGAGCTGTTTTTT.

Points on this clone: The sample holds other DNA sequences that translate to the same CDR3. This chain's CDR3 is CSVEGRMNTEAFF. The CDR3 DNA sequence: TGCAGCGTTGAGGGGAGAATGAACACTGAAGCTTTCTTT. The genes are TRBV29-1 and TRBJ1-1; D uncertain. CDR3 length: 13 residues. CDR1 is SQVTM, CDR2 ANQGSEA, per germline. V was cut by 3 bases and J by 0 bases, with 8 bases left in between.

CDR3 in DNA: TGTGCCACCAGCAGAGATCAAGGACTGGACATTCAGTACTTC. Its translation is CATSRDQGLDIQYF. This chain links TRBV15 with TRBJ2-4, with D perhaps matching TRBD2 (5 bases). V was pared by 0 bases and J by 8 bases, with 11 bases between. The CDR3 is made up of 14 amino acids. Germline V gene sequence: CDR1 LNHNV, CDR2 YYDKDF (reference sequence).

In DNA form, the CDR3 reads TGTGCCTGGAGTGGTACTAGCGGGAGCGCAGATACGCAGTATTTT. Its protein product is CAWSGTSGSADTQYF. The rearrangement uses TRBV30 and TRBJ2-3; 11 bases match TRBD2. This CDR3 contains 15 residues. CDR1 GTSNPN and CDR2 SVGIG come from the germline V gene (reference sequence). Trimming removed 1 base from V and 4 bases from J; junction bases left unmatched: 4.

The chain employs TRBV7-6 and TRBJ2-1, with D possibly being TRBD2 (6 bases). The CDR3 loop spans 15 amino acids. Germline-derived CDR1 and CDR2 are SGHVS and FNYEAQ. Trimming removed 2 bases at V and 0 bases at J, with 8 bases between. DNA for the CDR3: TGTGCCAGCAGCTTACCGACTAGCTCCTACAATGAGCAGTTCTTC. It yields the protein CASSLPTSSYNEQFF.

DNA for the CDR3: TGTGCCAGCAGTCGGTCTCAGGCGGGGGCCAACGTCCTGACTTTC. Encoded protein: CASSRSQAGANVLTF. The chain employs TRBV6-5 and TRBJ2-6; no clear D gene. Germline loops: CDR1 MNHEY, CDR2 SVGAGI. The ends were cut back, 5 bases at V and 4 bases at J, with 12 bases in the middle. The CDR3 has 15 residues.

The chain has TRBV7-6 and TRBJ2-1, with 8 bases lining up with TRBD1. Unmatched junction bases numbered 4, after V lost 5 bases and J lost 7 bases. Germline CDR1 SGHVS, CDR2 FNYEAQ. CDR3 size: 13 residues. DNA for the CDR3: TGTGCCAGCAGCGGAAGACAGGGGAATGAGCAGTTCTTC. Amino acid sequence: CASSGRQGNEQFF.